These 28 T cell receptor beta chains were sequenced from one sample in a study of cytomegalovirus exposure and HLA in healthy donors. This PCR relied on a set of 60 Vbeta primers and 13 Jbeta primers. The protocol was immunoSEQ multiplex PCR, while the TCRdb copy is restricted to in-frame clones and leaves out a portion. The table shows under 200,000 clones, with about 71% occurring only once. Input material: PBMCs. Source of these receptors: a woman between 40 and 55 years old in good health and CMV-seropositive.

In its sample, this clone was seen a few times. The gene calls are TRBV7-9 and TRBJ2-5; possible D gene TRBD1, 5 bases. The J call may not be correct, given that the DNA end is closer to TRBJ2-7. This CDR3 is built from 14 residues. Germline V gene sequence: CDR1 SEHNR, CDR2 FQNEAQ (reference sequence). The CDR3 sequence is CASSLDTGLDEQYF. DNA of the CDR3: TGTGCCAGCAGCTTAGACACAGGCCTGGACGAGCAGTACTTC.

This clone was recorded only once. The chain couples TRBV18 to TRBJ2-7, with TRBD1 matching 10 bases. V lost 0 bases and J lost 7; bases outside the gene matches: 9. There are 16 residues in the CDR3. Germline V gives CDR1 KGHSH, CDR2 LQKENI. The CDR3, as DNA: TGTGCCAGCTCACCACCGACCGGACAGGGGGAGGAAGAGCAGTACTTC. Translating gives CASSPPTGQGEEEQYF.

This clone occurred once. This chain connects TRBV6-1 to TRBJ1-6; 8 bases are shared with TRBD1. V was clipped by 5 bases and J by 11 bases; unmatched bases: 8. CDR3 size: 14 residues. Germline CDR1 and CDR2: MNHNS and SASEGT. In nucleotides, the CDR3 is TGTGCCAGCAGTACAGGGACAGGCCCAGCACCCCTCCACTTT. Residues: CASSTGTGPAPLHF.

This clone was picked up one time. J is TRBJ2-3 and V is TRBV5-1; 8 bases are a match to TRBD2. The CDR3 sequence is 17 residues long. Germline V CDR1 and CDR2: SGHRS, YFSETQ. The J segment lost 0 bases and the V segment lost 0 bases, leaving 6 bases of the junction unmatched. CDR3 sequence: CASSLGIAGSSTDTQYF. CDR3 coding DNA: TGCGCCAGCAGCTTGGGAATAGCGGGGTCTAGCACAGATACGCAGTATTTT.

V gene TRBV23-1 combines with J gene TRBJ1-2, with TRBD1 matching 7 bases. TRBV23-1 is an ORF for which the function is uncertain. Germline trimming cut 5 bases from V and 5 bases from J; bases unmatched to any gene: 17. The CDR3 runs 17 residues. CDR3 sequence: CASSEPGQWRFGYGYTF. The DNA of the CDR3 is TGCGCCAGCAGTGAGCCGGGACAGTGGAGATTTGGGTATGGCTACACCTTC.

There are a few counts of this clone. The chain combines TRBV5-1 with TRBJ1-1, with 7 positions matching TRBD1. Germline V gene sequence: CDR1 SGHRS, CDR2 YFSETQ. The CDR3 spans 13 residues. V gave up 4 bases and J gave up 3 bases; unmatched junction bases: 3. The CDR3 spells CASSDQGDTEAFF. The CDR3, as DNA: TGCGCCAGCAGCGATCAGGGGGACACTGAAGCTTTCTTT.

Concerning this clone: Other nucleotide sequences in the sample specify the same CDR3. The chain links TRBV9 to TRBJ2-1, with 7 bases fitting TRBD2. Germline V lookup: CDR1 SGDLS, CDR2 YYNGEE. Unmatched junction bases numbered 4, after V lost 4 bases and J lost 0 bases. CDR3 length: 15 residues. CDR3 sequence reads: CASSPSSGSYNEQFF. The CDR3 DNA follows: TGTGCCAGCAGCCCATCTAGCGGCTCCTACAATGAGCAGTTCTTC.

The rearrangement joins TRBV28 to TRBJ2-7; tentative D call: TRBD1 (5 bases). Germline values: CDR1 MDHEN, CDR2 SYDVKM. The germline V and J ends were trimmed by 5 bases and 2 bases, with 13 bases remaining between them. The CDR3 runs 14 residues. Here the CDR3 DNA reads TGTGCCAGCAGTCCAGAAATAGGGGCCTACGAGCAGTACTTC. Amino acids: CASSPEIGAYEQYF.

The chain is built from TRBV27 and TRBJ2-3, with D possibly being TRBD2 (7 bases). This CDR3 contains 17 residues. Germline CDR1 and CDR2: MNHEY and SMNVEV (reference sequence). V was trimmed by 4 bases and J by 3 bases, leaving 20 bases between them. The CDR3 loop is CASSSPEWGGQTDTQYF. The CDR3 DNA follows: TGTGCCAGCAGTTCTCCCGAGTGGGGGGGGCAGACAGATACGCAGTATTTT.

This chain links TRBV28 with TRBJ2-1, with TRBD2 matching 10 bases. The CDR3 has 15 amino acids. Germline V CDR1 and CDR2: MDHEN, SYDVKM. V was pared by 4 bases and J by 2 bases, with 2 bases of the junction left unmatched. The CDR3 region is CASSSSGSAYNEQFF. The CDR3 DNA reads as TGTGCCAGCAGTTCTAGCGGGAGCGCCTACAATGAGCAGTTCTTC.

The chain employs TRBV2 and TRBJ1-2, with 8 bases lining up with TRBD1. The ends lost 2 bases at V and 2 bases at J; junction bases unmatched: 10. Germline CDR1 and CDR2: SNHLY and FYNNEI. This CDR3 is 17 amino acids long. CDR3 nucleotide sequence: TGTGCCAGCAGTGAAACTGGCAGGGGGCCGGGGAACTATGGCTACACCTTC. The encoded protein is CASSETGRGPGNYGYTF. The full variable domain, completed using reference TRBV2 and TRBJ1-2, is EPEVTQTPSHQVTQMGQEVILRCVPISNHLYFYWYRQILGQKVEFLVSFYNNEISEKSEIFDDQFSVERPDGSNFTLKIRSTKLEDSAMYFCASSETGRGPGNYGYTFGSGTRLTVV.

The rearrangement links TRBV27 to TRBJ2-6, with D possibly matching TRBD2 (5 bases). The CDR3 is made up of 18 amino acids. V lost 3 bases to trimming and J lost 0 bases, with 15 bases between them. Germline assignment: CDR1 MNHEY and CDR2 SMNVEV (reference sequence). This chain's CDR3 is CASSFAGGPISGANVLTF. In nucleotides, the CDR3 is TGTGCCAGCAGTTTTGCGGGCGGACCTATCTCTGGGGCCAACGTCCTGACTTTC.

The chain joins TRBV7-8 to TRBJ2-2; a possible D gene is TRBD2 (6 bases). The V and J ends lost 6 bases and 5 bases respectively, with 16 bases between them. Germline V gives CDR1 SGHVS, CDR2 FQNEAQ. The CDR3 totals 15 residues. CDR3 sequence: CASSSSGEATGELFF. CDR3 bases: TGTGCCAGCAGTTCCTCGGGGGAAGCGACCGGGGAGCTGTTTTTT.

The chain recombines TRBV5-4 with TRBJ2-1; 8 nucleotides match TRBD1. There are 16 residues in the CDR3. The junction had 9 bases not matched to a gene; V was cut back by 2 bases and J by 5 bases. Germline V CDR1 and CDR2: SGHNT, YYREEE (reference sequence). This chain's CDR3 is CASSFAGTGPNNEQFF. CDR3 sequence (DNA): TGTGCCAGCAGCTTCGCCGGGACAGGACCTAACAATGAGCAGTTCTTC. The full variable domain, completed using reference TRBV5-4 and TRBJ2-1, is ETGVTQSPTHLIKTRGQQVTLRCSSQSGHNTVSWYQQALGQGPQFIFQYYREEENGRGNFPPRFSGLQFPNYSSELNVNALELDDSALYLCASSFAGTGPNNEQFFGPGTRLTVL.

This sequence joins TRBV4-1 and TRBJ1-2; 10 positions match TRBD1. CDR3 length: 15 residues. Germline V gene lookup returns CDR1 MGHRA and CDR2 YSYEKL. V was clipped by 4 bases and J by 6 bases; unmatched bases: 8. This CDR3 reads CASSPGTGVRDGYTF. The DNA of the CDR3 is TGCGCCAGCAGCCCTGGGACAGGGGTTCGCGATGGCTACACCTTC.

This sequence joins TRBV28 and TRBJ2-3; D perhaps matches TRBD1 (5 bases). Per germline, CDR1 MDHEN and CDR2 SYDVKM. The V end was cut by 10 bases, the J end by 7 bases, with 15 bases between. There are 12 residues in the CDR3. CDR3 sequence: CATYSPGNTQYF. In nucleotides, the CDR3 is TGTGCCACCTATTCTCCAGGGAATACGCAGTATTTT.

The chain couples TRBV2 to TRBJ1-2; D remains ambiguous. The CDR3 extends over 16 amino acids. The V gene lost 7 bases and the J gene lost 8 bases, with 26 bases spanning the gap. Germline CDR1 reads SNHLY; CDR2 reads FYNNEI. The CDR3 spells CASKRGQLGGSGGYTF. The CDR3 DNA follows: TGTGCCAGCAAAAGAGGGCAGCTGGGAGGGTCGGGCGGCTACACCTTC.

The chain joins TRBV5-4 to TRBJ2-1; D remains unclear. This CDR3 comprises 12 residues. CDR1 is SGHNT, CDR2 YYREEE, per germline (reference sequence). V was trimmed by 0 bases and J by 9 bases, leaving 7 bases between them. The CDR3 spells CASSLDLGEQFF. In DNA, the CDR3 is TGTGCCAGCAGCTTGGATCTCGGTGAGCAGTTCTTC.

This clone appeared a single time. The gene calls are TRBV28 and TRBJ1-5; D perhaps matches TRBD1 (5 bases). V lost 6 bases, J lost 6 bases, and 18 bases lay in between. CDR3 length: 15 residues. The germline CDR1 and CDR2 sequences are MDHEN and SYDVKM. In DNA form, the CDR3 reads TGTGCCAGCAGCAGCACCGACAGAACCGGTCAGCCCCAGCATTTT. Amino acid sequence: CASSSTDRTGQPQHF. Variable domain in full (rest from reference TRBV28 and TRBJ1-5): DVKVTQSSRYLVKRTGEKVFLECVQDMDHENMFWYRQDPGLGLRLIYFSYDVKMKEKGDIPEGYSVSREKKERFSLILESASTNQTSMYLCASSSTDRTGQPQHFGDGTRLSIL.

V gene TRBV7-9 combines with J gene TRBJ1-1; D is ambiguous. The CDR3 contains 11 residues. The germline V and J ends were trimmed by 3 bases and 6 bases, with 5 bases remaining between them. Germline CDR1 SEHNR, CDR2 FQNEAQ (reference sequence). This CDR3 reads CASSLRAEAFF. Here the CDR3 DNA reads TGTGCCAGCAGCTTGCGCGCTGAAGCTTTCTTT.

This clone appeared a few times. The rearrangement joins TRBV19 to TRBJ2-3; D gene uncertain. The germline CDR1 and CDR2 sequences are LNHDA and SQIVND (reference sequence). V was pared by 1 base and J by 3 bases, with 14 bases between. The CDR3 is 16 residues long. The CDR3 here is CASSIGSSKSTDTQYF. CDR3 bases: TGTGCCAGTAGTATAGGGTCTAGTAAATCTACAGATACGCAGTATTTT.

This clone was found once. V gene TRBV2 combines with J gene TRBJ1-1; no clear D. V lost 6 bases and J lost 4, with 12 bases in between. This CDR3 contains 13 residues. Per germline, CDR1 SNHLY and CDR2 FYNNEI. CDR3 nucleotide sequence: TGTGCCAGCAGAAAAAACGAGGGCACTGAAGCTTTCTTT. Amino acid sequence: CASRKNEGTEAFF.

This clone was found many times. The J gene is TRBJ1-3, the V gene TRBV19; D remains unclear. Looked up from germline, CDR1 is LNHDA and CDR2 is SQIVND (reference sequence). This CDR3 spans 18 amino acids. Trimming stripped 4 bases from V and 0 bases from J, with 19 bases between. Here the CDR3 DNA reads TGTGCCAGTAGTACCGATACAAGACGGAGTAGCTCTGGAAACACCATATATTTT. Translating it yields CASSTDTRRSSSGNTIYF.

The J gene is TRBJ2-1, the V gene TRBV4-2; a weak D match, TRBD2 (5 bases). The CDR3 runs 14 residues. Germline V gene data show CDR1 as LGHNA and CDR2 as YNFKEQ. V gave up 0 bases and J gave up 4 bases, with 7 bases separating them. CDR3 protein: CASSQDSGYNEQFF. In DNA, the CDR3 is TGTGCCAGCAGCCAAGATTCGGGATACAATGAGCAGTTCTTC.

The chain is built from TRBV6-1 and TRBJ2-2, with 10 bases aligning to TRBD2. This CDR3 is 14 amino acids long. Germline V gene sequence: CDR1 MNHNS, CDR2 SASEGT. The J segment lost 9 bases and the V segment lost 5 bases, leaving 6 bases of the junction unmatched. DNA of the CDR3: TGTGCCAGCAGTTTCGAGCGGGAGGGCCGGGAGCTGTTTTTT. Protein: CASSFEREGRELFF.

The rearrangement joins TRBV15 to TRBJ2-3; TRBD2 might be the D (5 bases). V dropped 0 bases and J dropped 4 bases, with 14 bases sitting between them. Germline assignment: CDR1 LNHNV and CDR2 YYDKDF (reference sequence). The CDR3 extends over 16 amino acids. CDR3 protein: CATSRDRGPGADTQYF. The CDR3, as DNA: TGTGCCACCAGCAGAGATAGAGGGCCCGGAGCAGATACGCAGTATTTT.

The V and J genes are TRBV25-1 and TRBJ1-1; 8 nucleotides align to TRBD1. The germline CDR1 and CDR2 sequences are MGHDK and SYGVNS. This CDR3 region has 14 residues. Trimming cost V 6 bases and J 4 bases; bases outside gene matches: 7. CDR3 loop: CASSGQGLGTEAFF. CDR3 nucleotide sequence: TGTGCCAGCAGCGGACAGGGTTTGGGCACTGAAGCTTTCTTT.

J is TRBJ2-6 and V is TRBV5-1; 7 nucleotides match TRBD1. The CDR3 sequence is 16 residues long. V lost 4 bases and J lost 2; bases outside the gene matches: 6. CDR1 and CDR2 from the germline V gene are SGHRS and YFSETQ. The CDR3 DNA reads TGCGCCAGCAGCGTCCGACAGGGTACTGGGGCCAACGTCCTGACTTTC. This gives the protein CASSVRQGTGANVLTF.